This T cell receptor (beta chain) originates from a study of CD8 T cells in ankylosing spondylitis. This clonotype was recorded many times. Its antigen is undetermined. CDR1 SEHNR and CDR2 FQNEAQ come from the germline V gene (reference sequence). This CDR3 region has 15 residues. V was pared by 2 bases and J by 6 bases, with 13 bases between. Notes on the study in general: A TCR beta motif of eight highly homologous variants appeared characteristic of ankylosing spondylitis blood. In reactive arthritis synovial fluid and blood, some motif variants had been reported before.

TCRdb re-derived calls from the 5' RACE reads in MiXCR, one entry per CDR3 protein. The data hold some 200,000 distinct CDR3 sequences, with 7.3% observed a single time. V and J are TRBV7-9 and TRBJ1-4; no clear D. The sequenced material came from blood, either unsorted or a sorted T cell fraction (not recorded which). This clonotype originated in a male donor with ankylosing spondylitis. The CDR3 DNA sequence: TGTGCCAGCAGCTTATACGTGACCCGACATGAAAAACTGTTTTTT. Its translation is CASSLYVTRHEKLFF.